This T cell receptor beta chain was sequenced for a study of graft-versus-host responses after intestinal transplantation. Across the whole study: Anti-thymocyte globulin induction was given to all recipients, followed by tacrolimus and steroids for about 3 years. Whole-study findings and limits: Detected in recipient marrow were GvH clones, some of which were first observed in ileum or blood.

Stimulators, some 200,000 irradiated and violet-dye-labeled cells, were plated with some 200,000 CFSE-labeled responder cells. Sorting of proliferating CFSE-low CD3+CD4+ and CD3+CD8+ responders took place after the reaction. V was clipped by 6 bases and J by 0 bases, with 8 bases between them. The CDR3 loop spans 12 amino acids. CDR1 and CDR2 (germline): SQVTM, ANQGSEA. Libraries were prepared by immunoSEQ multiplex PCR; TCRdb keeps only in-frame clonotypes and omits some of them. In the table there are 1,500 to 2,000 clones, roughly 60% of which are singletons. This clone occurred once. The J gene is TRBJ1-1, the V gene TRBV29-1; no clear D gene. The material sequenced was alloreactive CD8+ T cells from a mixed lymphocyte reaction culture, taken before transplantation. Subset specified: CFSE-low proliferating T cells sorted from approximately six-day pre-transplant mixed lymphocyte reaction (GvH or HvG direction). This receptor was taken from a human patient who was an organ donor for intestinal transplantation. CDR3 sequence (DNA): TGCAGCGTCCTAGGTGTGAACACTGAAGCTTTCTTT. This encodes CSVLGVNTEAFF.